The rows below give T cell receptor beta chains drawn from one sample of a study of CD8+CD57+ T cells in acquired aplastic anemia. MiXCR, run by TCRdb on the reads, gives a single entry per CDR3 protein. There are about 200,000 distinct CDR3 sequences in the sample; over 55% occur only once, and roughly 53% lies in the top ten. Sequenced material: sorted CD4+, CD8+, or CD8+CD57+ T cells (not recorded which) from PBMCs. Receptors were obtained from a human donor with aplastic anemia. CDR3s include the opening cysteine and the closing phenylalanine or tryptophan. The order of the fields is J gene, V gene, D gene, clone size, CDR3 protein, CDR3 DNA. A D gene is named only where the DNA matches it firmly. The size field is filled for only some rows; it gives once, few, many or a size class.

J gene: TRBJ2-2
V gene: TRBV7-9
D gene: .
clone size: .
CDR3 protein: CASSLAREWELFF
CDR3 DNA: TGTGCCAGCAGCTTAGCGAGGGAGTGGGAGCTGTTTTTT

J gene: TRBJ2-2
V gene: TRBV29-1
D gene: TRBD2
clone size: .
CDR3 protein: CSVEVVAGGSTGELFF
CDR3 DNA: TGCAGCGTTGAGGTAGTAGCGGGGGGCAGCACCGGGGAGCTGTTTTTT

J gene: TRBJ1-3
V gene: TRBV24-1
D gene: .
clone size: .
CDR3 protein: CATSDARGTGNTIYF
CDR3 DNA: TGTGCCACCAGTGACGCCCGAGGGACTGGAAACACCATATATTTT

J gene: TRBJ1-1
V gene: TRBV20-1
D gene: .
clone size: few
CDR3 protein: CSAFFQANTEAFF
CDR3 DNA: TGCAGTGCTTTCTTTCAGGCGAACACTGAAGCTTTCTTT

J gene: TRBJ2-7
V gene: TRBV27
D gene: .
clone size: .
CDR3 protein: CASSLTGRYEQYF
CDR3 DNA: TGTGCCAGCAGTTTAACAGGTCGCTACGAGCAGTACTTC

J gene: TRBJ2-6
V gene: TRBV20-1
D gene: .
clone size: once
CDR3 protein: CSARANSGANVLTF
CDR3 DNA: TGCAGTGCTAGAGCCAACTCTGGGGCCAACGTCCTGACTTTC

J gene: TRBJ1-5
V gene: TRBV5-4
D gene: TRBD1
clone size: .
CDR3 protein: CASRDGTGKQPQHF
CDR3 DNA: TGTGCCAGCAGGGATGGGACAGGGAAACAGCCCCAGCATTTT

J gene: TRBJ2-5
V gene: TRBV15
D gene: .
clone size: .
CDR3 protein: CATSSPGGAETQYF
CDR3 DNA: TGTGCCACCAGCAGCCCCGGTGGTGCAGAGACCCAGTACTTC

J gene: TRBJ2-5
V gene: TRBV7-2
D gene: .
clone size: .
CDR3 protein: CASSPSQGSSQYF
CDR3 DNA: TGTGCCAGCAGCCCCTCACAGGGTAGCTCCCAGTACTTC

J gene: TRBJ1-4
V gene: TRBV7-8
D gene: .
clone size: .
CDR3 protein: CASSRATDGNEKLFF
CDR3 DNA: TGTGCCAGCAGCCGAGCGACAGACGGTAATGAAAAACTGTTTTTT

J gene: TRBJ1-1
V gene: TRBV19
D gene: .
clone size: .
CDR3 protein: CASMPPRPVTEAFF
CDR3 DNA: TGTGCCAGTATGCCCCCCCGACCGGTCACTGAAGCTTTCTTT

J gene: TRBJ2-6
V gene: TRBV7-9
D gene: .
clone size: few
CDR3 protein: CASSLARTRSGANVLTF
CDR3 DNA: TGTGCCAGCAGCTTAGCGAGGACTCGGTCCGGGGCCAACGTCCTGACTTTC

J gene: TRBJ2-5
V gene: TRBV10-3
D gene: TRBD1
clone size: few
CDR3 protein: CAINRDRGETQYF
CDR3 DNA: TGTGCCATCAACCGGGACAGGGGAGAGACCCAGTACTTC

J gene: TRBJ2-7
V gene: TRBV7-9
D gene: TRBD1
clone size: few
CDR3 protein: CASCLDRGDFEQYF
CDR3 DNA: TGTGCCAGCTGCTTAGACAGGGGGGATTTCGAGCAGTACTTC

J gene: TRBJ2-3
V gene: TRBV7-9
D gene: .
clone size: few
CDR3 protein: CASTVDVSATQYF
CDR3 DNA: TGTGCCAGCACGGTTGACGTCTCGGCTACGCAGTATTTT

J gene: TRBJ2-5
V gene: TRBV7-9
D gene: TRBD2
clone size: .
CDR3 protein: CASSSGLEVETQYF
CDR3 DNA: TGTGCCAGCAGCTCGGGACTAGAAGTAGAGACCCAGTACTTC

J gene: TRBJ2-2
V gene: TRBV24-1
D gene: TRBD1
clone size: .
CDR3 protein: CATSDWDRGVFGELFF
CDR3 DNA: TGTGCCACCAGTGATTGGGACAGGGGGGTGTTCGGGGAGCTGTTTTTT

J gene: TRBJ2-3
V gene: TRBV25-1
D gene: TRBD2
clone size: .
CDR3 protein: CASTSGAYTQYF
CDR3 DNA: TGTGCCAGCACTAGCGGGGCGTATACGCAGTATTTT

J gene: TRBJ2-2
V gene: TRBV5-1
D gene: .
clone size: .
CDR3 protein: CASSPGKNTGELFF
CDR3 DNA: TGCGCCAGCAGCCCAGGGAAGAACACCGGGGAGCTGTTTTTT

J gene: TRBJ2-7
V gene: TRBV10-3
D gene: .
clone size: .
CDR3 protein: CAISESNREAYEQYF
CDR3 DNA: TGTGCCATCAGTGAGTCGAACAGGGAGGCCTACGAGCAGTACTTC

J gene: TRBJ1-2
V gene: TRBV7-9
D gene: TRBD1
clone size: .
CDR3 protein: CASSSGQGQGYTF
CDR3 DNA: TGTGCCAGCAGCTCCGGACAGGGGCAAGGCTACACCTTC

J gene: TRBJ2-1
V gene: TRBV9
D gene: .
clone size: once
CDR3 protein: CASSEGLALINEQFF
CDR3 DNA: TGTGCCAGCAGCGAGGGGCTAGCCCTTATCAATGAGCAGTTCTTC

J gene: TRBJ2-7
V gene: TRBV5-4
D gene: .
clone size: .
CDR3 protein: CASSRDGPSYEQYF
CDR3 DNA: TGTGCCAGCAGCAGGGACGGACCATCCTACGAGCAGTACTTC